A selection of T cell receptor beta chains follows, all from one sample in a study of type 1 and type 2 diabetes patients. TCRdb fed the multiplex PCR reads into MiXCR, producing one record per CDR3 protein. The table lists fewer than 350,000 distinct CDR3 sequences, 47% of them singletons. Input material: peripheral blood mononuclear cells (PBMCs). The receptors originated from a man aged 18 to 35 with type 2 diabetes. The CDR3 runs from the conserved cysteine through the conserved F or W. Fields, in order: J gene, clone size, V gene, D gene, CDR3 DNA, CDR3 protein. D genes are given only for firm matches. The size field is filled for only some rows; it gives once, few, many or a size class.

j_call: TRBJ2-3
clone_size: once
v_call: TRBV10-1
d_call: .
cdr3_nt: TGCGCCAACCGGCCCTTGACTACAGATACGCAGTATTTT
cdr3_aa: CANRPLTTDTQYF

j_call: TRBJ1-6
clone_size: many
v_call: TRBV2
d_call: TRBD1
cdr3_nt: TGTGCCAGCAGCGGAACAGGGGCAAATTCACCCCTCCACTTT
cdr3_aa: CASSGTGANSPLHF

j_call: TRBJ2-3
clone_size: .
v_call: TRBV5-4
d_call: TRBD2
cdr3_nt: TGTGCCAGCAGCTTGGACCTAGCGGGAGACCCCTCTACGCAGTATTTT
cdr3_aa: CASSLDLAGDPSTQYF

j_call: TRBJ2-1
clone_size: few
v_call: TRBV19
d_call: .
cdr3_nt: TGTGCCAGTAGTATTCAAGGGACCTCGGATGAGCAGTTCTTC
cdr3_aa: CASSIQGTSDEQFF

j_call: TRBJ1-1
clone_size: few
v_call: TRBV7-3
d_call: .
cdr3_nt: TGTGCCAGCAGCCCCACGCAGGACACTGAAGCTTTCTTT
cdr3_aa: CASSPTQDTEAFF

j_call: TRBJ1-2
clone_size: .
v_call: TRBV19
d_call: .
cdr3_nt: TGTGCCAGTAGTATAATGGACTATGGCTACGCCTTC
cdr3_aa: CASSIMDYGYAF

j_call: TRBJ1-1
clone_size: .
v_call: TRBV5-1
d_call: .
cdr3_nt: TGTGCCAGCAGCTTATATGGCAGGAACACTGAAGCTTTCTTT
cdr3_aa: CASSLYGRNTEAFF

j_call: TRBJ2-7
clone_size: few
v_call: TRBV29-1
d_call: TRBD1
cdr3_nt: TGCAGCGTTGCCTCCGGACAGGGATCCTACGAGCAGTACTTC
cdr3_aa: CSVASGQGSYEQYF

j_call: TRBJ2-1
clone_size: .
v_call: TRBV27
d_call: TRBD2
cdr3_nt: TGTGCCAGCGGGACTAGCGGGGAGTACAATGAGCAGTTCTTC
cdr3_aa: CASGTSGEYNEQFF

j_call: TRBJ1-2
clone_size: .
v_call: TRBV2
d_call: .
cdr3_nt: TGTGCCAGCAGACGCCGGGACACATCTAACTATGGCTACACCTTC
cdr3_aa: CASRRRDTSNYGYTF

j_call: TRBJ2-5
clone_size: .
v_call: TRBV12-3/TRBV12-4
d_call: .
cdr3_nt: TGTGCCAGTACGAGGGGGGACTCGGTCAAGGAGACCCAGTACTTC
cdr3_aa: CASTRGDSVKETQYF

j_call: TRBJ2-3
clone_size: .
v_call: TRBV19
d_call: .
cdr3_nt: TGTGCCAGTACGGTCGGCGGAACACTAAGGGATACGCAGTATTTT
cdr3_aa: CASTVGGTLRDTQYF

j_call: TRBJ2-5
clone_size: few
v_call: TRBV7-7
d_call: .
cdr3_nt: TGTGCTAGCAGCTTAGGTGCAGGGGCGCGGGTGGAGACCCAGTACTTC
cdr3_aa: CASSLGAGARVETQYF

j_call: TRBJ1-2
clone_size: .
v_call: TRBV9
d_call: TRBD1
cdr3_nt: TGTGCCAGCCAGGGACAGCGGACCTATGGCTACACCTTC
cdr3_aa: CASQGQRTYGYTF